This TCR beta chain was identified during a study of T cell changes during pregnancy in multiple sclerosis. Libraries were prepared by immunoSEQ multiplex PCR; TCRdb keeps only in-frame clonotypes and omits some of them. This table holds about 36,000 clones, about 91% found once. Germline-derived CDR1 and CDR2 are SGHDT and YYEEEE. There are 15 residues in the CDR3. The V and J ends lost 0 bases and 5 bases respectively, with 15 bases between them. In its sample, this clone was seen once. The receptor was derived from a female donor with multiple sclerosis, enrolled in a pregnancy study. The chain carries TRBV5-6 and TRBJ2-7; TRBD2 is a possible D gene (6 bases). The sequencing here drew on CD8+ T cells from peripheral blood mononuclear cells, taken in the third trimester of pregnancy. In nucleotides, the CDR3 is TGTGCCAGCAGCTTGGTGAGGTGGGGCGGGAACGAGCAGTACTTC. The encoded protein is CASSLVRWGGNEQYF.